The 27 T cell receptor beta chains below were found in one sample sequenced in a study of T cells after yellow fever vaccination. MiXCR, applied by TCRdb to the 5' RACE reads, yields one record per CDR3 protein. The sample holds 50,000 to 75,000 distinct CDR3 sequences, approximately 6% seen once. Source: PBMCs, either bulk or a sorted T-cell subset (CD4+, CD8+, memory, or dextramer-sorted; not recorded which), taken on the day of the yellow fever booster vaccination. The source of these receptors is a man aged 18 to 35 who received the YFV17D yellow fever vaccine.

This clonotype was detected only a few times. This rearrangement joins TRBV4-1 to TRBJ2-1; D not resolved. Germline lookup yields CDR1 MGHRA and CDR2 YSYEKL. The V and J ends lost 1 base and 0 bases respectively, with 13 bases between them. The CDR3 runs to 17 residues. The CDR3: CASSQGAVTTSYNEQFF. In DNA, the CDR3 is TGCGCCAGCAGCCAAGGGGCGGTGACGACCTCCTACAATGAGCAGTTCTTC.

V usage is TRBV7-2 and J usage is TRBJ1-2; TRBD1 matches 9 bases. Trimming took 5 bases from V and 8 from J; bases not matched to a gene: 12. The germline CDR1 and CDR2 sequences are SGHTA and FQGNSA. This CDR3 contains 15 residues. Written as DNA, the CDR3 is TGTGCCAGCAGCCTAGACCCGACAGGGGGAGGCGGCTACACCTTC. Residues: CASSLDPTGGGGYTF.

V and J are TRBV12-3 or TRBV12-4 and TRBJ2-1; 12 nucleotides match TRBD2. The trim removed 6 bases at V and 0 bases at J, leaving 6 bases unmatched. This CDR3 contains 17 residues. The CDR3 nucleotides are TGTGCCAGCAGCGGACTAGCGGGGCCGAGCTCCTACAATGAGCAGTTCTTC. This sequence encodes CASSGLAGPSSYNEQFF.

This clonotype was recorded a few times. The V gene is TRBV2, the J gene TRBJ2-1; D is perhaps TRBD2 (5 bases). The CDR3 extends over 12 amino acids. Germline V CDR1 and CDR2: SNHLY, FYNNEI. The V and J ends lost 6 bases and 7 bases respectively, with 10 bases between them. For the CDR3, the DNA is TGTGCCAGCAGGGACTCACCTAATGAGCAGTTCTTC. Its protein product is CASRDSPNEQFF.

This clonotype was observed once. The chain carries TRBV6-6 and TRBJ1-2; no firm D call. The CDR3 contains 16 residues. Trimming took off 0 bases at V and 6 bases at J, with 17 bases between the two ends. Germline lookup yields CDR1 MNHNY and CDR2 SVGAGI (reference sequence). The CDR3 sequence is CASSYSSRQVLDGYTF. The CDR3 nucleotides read TGTGCCAGCAGTTACTCCAGCAGGCAGGTCCTGGATGGCTACACCTTC.

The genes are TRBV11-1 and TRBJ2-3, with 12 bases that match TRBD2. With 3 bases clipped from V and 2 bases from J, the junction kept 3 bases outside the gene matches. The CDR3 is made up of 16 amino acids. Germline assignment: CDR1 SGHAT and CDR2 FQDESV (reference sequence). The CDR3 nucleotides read TGTGCCAGCAGCTTTGGACTAGCGGGGAACACAGATACGCAGTATTTT. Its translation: CASSFGLAGNTDTQYF. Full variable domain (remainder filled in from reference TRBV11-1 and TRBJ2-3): EAEVAQSPRYKITEKSQAVAFWCDPISGHATLYWYRQILGQGPELLVQFQDESVVDDSQLPKDRFSAERLKGVDSTLKIQPAELGDSAMYLCASSFGLAGNTDTQYFGPGTRLTVL.

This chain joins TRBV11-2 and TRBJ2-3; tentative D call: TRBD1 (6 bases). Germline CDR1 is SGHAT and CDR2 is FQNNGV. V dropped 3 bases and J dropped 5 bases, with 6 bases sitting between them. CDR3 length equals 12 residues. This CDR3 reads CASSLTGDTQYF. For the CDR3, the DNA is TGTGCCAGCAGCTTGACAGGAGATACGCAGTATTTT.

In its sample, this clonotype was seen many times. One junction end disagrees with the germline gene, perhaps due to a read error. For the CDR3, the DNA is TGTGCCAGCAGCTTAGCGGGGACCTACAATGAGCAGTTCTTC. Translating it yields CASSLAGTYNEQFF. The chain joins TRBV12-3 or TRBV12-4 to TRBJ2-1; the match to TRBD2 covers 8 bases. CDR3 length: 14 residues.

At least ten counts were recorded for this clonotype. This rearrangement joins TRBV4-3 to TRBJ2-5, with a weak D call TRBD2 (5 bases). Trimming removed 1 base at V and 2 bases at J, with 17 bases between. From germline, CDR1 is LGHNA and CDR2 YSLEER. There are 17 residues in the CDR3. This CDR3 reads CASSQGPGKVSQETQYF. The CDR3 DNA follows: TGCGCCAGCAGCCAAGGCCCGGGGAAAGTGTCTCAAGAGACCCAGTACTTC.

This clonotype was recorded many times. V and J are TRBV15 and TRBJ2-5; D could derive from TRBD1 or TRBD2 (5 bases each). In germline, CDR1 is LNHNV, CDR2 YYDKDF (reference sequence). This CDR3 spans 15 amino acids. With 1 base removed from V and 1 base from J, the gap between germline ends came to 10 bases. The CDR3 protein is CATSRGTRGQETQYF. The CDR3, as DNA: TGTGCCACCAGCAGAGGAACGAGGGGCCAAGAGACCCAGTACTTC.

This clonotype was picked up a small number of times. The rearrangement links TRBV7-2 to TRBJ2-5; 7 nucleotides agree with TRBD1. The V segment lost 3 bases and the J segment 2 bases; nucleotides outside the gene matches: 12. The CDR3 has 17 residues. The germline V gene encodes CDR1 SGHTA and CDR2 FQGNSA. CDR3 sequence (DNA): TGTGCCAGCAGCTTGGCCGGGACAGTGGATCCACAAGAGACCCAGTACTTC. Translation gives CASSLAGTVDPQETQYF.

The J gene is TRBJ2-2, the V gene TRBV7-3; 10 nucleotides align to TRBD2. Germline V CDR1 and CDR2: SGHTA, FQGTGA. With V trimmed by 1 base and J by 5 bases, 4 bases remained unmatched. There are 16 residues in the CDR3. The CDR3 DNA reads TGTGCCAGCAGCTTAATAGCGACTAGCGGGACCGGGGAGCTGTTTTTT. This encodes CASSLIATSGTGELFF.

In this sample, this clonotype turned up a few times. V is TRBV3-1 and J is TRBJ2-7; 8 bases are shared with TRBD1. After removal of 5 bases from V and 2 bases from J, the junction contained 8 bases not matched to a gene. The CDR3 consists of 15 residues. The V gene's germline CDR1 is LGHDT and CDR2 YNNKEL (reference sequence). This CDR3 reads CASSRGGQGAYEQYF. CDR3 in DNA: TGTGCCAGCAGCAGGGGTGGACAGGGCGCCTACGAGCAGTACTTC.

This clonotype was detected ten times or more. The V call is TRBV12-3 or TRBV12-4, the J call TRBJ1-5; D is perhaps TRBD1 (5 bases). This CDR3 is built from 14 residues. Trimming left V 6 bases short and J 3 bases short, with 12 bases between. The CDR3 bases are TGTGCCAGCAGCCCAGGACAATTCAATCAGCCCCAGCATTTT. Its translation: CASSPGQFNQPQHF.

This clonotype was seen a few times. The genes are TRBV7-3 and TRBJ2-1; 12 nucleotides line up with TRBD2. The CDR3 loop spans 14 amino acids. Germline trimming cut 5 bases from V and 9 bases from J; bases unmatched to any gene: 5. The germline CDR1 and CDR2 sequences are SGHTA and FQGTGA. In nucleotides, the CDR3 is TGTGCCAGCAGCACCCCGGGACTAGCGGGTGAGCAGTTCTTC. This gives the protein CASSTPGLAGEQFF.

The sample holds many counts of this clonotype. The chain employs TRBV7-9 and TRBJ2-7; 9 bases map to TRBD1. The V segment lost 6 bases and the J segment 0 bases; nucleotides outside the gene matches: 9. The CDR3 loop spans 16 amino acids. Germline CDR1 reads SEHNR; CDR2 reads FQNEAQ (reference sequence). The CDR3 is CASRATGTGSSYEQYF. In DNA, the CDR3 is TGTGCCAGCAGAGCCACCGGGACAGGGAGCTCCTACGAGCAGTACTTC.

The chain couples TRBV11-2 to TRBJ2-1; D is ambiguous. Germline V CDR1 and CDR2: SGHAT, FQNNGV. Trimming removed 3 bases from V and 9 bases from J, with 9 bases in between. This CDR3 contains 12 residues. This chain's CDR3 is CASSFNILEQFF. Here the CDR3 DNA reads TGTGCCAGCAGCTTTAACATTCTTGAGCAGTTCTTC.

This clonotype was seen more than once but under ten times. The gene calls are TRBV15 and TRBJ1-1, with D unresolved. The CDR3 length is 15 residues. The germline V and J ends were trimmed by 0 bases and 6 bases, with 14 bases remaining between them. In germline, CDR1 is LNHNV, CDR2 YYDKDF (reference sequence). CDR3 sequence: CATSRDLGYTAEAFF. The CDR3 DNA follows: TGTGCCACCAGCAGAGATCTAGGGTATACGGCTGAAGCTTTCTTT. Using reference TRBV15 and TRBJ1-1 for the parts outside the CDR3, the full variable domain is DAMVIQNPRYQVTQFGKPVTLSCSQTLNHNVMYWYQQKSSQAPKLLFHYYDKDFNNEADTPDNFQSRRPNTSFCFLDIRSPGLGDTAMYLCATSRDLGYTAEAFFGQGTRLTVV.

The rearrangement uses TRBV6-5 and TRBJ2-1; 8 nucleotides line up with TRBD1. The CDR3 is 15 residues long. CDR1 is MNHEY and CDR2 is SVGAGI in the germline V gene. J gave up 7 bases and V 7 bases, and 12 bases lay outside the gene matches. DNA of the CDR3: TGTGCCAGCACAGTTCTGCAGGGGGCGTATAATGAGCAGTTCTTC. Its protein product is CASTVLQGAYNEQFF.

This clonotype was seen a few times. CDR3 bases: TGTGCCTGGAATTCCCTCAACACTGAAGCTTTCTTT. It yields the protein CAWNSLNTEAFF. This chain links TRBV30 with TRBJ1-1; D is unresolved. V was trimmed by 4 bases and J by 2 bases, leaving 8 bases between them. Germline CDR1 is GTSNPN and CDR2 is SVGIG (reference sequence). The CDR3 is made up of 12 amino acids.

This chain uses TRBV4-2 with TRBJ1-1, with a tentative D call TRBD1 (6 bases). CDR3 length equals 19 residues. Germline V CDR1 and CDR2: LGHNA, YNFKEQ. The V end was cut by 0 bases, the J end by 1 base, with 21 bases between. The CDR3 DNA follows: TGTGCCAGCAGCCAAGAGAGGGGTACAGGGAGGTTTGGGAACACTGAAGCTTTCTTT. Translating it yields CASSQERGTGRFGNTEAFF.

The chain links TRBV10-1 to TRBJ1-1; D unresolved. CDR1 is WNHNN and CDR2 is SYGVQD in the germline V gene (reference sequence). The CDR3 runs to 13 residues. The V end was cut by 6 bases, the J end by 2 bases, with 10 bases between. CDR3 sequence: CASRIGINTEAFF. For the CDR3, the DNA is TGCGCCAGCAGGATCGGGATAAACACTGAAGCTTTCTTT.

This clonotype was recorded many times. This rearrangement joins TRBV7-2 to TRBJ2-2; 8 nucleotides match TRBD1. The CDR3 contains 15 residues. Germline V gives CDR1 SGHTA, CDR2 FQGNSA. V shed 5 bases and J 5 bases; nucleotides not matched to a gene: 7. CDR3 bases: TGTGCCAGCAGCCGACAGGGGTCTAATACCGGGGAGCTGTTTTTT. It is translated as CASSRQGSNTGELFF.

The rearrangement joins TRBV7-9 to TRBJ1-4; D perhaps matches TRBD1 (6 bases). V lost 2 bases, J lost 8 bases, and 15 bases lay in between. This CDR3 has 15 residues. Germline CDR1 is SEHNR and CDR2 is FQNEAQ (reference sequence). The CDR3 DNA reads TGTGCCAGCAGCTTACTGGCAGGGGAGGGCGAAAAACTGTTTTTT. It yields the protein CASSLLAGEGEKLFF.

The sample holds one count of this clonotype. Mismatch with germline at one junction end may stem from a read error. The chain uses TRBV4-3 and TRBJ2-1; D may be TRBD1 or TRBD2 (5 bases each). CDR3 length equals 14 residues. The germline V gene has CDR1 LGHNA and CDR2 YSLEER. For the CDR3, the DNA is TGCGCCAGAAGCCAGCGGACACTCTTCAATGAGCAGTTCTTC. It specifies CARSQRTLFNEQFF.

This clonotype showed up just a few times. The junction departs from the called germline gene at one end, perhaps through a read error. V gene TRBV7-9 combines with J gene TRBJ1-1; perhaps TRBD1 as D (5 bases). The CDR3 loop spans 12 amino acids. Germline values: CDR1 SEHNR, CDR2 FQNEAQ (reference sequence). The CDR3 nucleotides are TGTGCCAGCAGCTTAGGTGCCAGGGAAGAGGTCTTT. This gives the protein CASSLGAREEVF.

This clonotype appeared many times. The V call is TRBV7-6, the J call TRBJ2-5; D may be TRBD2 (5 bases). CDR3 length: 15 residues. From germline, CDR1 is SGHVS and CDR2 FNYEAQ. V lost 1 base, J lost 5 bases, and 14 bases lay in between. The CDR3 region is CASSLGLSPGETQYF. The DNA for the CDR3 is TGTGCCAGCAGCTTAGGGCTAAGCCCGGGGGAGACCCAGTACTTC.